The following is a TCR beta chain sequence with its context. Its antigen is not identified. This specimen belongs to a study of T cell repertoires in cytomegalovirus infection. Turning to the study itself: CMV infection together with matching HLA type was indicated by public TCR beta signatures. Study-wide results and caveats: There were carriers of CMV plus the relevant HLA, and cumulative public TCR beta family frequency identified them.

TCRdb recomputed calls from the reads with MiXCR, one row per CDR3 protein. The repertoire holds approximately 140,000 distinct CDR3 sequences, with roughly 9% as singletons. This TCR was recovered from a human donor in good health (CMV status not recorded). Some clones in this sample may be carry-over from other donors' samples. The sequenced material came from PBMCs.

For the CDR3, the DNA is TGCAGTGCCAACGGGAGAGACAGCGCCAATAGCAATCAGCCCCAGCATTTT. Protein: CSANGRDSANSNQPQHF. V usage is TRBV20-1 and J usage is TRBJ1-5; possibly TRBD1 for D (5 bases). Germline V gene data show CDR1 as DFQATT and CDR2 as SNEGSKA (reference sequence). Trimming stripped 6 bases from V and 0 bases from J, with 21 bases between. This CDR3 region has 17 residues.